A selection of T cell receptor beta chains follows, all from one sample in a study of T cell responses to AZD1222 COVID-19 vaccine. Repertoires were generated with immunoSEQ multiplex PCR, while TCRdb's copy carries only in-frame clones and drops some. The repertoire holds approximately 100,000 clones, 91% seen once, with less than 55% in the top ten. The sequencing here drew on peripheral blood, taken on day 0 of AZD1222 vaccination. These receptors originate from an adult in good health. Both conserved end residues are part of each CDR3. D genes are given only for firm matches. Where a row states a size, it is once, few, many or the class of an expanded clone; other rows omit it.

J	V	D	size	DNA	CDR3
TRBJ2-7	TRBV5-1	TRBD2	-	TGCGCCAGCAGCCAACCCGGGACTAAGAGCTCCTACGAGCAGTACTTC	CASSQPGTKSSYEQYF
TRBJ2-5	TRBV11-2	TRBD1	-	TGTGCCAGCAGCTCAGACCTATCAACCCGACAGGGGGGGACCCAGTACTTC	CASSSDLSTRQGGTQYF
TRBJ2-7	TRBV7-6	-	-	TGTGCCAGCAGCTTAGGGGTCTGGGATTGGGAGCAGTACTTC	CASSLGVWDWEQYF
TRBJ1-2	TRBV9	TRBD1	-	TGTGCCAGCAGCGTAGCGGTGGCAGGAGGGACAGATGGCTACACCTTC	CASSVAVAGGTDGYTF
TRBJ2-7	TRBV11-2	TRBD1	-	TGTGCCAGCAGCTTAGGGACAGGGGGCTACGAGCAGTACTTC	CASSLGTGGYEQYF
TRBJ2-1	TRBV6-1	-	-	TGTGCCAGCAGTGAATATGCGGAAGGGCAGTTCTTC	CASSEYAEGQFF
TRBJ1-5	TRBV10-3	TRBD1	-	TGTGCCATCAGAGGACAGGGACAGCCCCAGCATTTT	CAIRGQGQPQHF
TRBJ2-1	TRBV10-2	TRBD2	-	TGCGCCAGCAGTGATTCCCGGGGGACTAGCGGGAGGTTTGAGCAGTTCTTC	CASSDSRGTSGRFEQFF
TRBJ1-1	TRBV11-2	-	-	TGTGCCAGCAGCTTAGCGGGCGGGGGACTGGGTGGTGAAGCTTTCTTT	CASSLAGGGLGGEAFF
TRBJ1-6	TRBV7-9	-	-	TGTGCCAGCAGCTTAGCCCCCTTGGGGTCACCCCTCCACTTT	CASSLAPLGSPLHF
TRBJ2-1	TRBV9	TRBD2	-	TGTGCCAGCAGCCCCCGACGGACTAGCTTAGACAATGAGCAGTTCTTC	CASSPRRTSLDNEQFF
TRBJ2-7	TRBV7-2	-	-	TGTGCCAGCAGCTTAAGGCAAGCAATCTCGGCAGGGGTCGAGCAGTACTTC	CASSLRQAISAGVEQYF
TRBJ2-7	TRBV28	TRBD2	-	TGTGCCAGCACCCCTACGGGACTAGCCTTCTACGAGCAGTACTTC	CASTPTGLAFYEQYF
TRBJ1-3	TRBV28	-	-	TGTGCCAGCAGTTCCTCATTGGCGGAGTACGGAAACACCATATATTTT	CASSSSLAEYGNTIYF
TRBJ2-7	TRBV27	-	-	TGTGCCAGCAGTTTAAGGCAGGGTATTTCCTCCTACGAGCAGTACTTC	CASSLRQGISSYEQYF
TRBJ2-5	TRBV12-3/TRBV12-4	-	few	TGTGCCAGCAGTTTAATGGAAGAGACCCAGTACTTC	CASSLMEETQYF
TRBJ2-3	TRBV18	-	-	TGTGCCAGCTCACTGACAGCGAGCACAGATACGCAGTATTTT	CASSLTASTDTQYF
TRBJ1-1	TRBV7-2	-	-	TGTGCCAGCAGCAAGGGGAGGTCCACTGAAGCTTTCTTT	CASSKGRSTEAFF
TRBJ1-4	TRBV27	-	-	TGTGCCAGCAGGATACGGTTTGCAACTAATGAAAAACTGTTTTTT	CASRIRFATNEKLFF
TRBJ2-3	TRBV9	TRBD2	-	TGTGCCAGCAGCGTAGGGCGGGAGTGGGCAGATACGCAGTATTTT	CASSVGREWADTQYF
TRBJ2-7	TRBV6-2/TRBV6-3	TRBD2	once	TGTGCCAGCAGTGGAGCGGGACTGACCTACGAGCAGTACTTC	CASSGAGLTYEQYF
TRBJ2-7	TRBV9	-	-	TGTGCCAGCAGCGTAGTTGGTAACTTCTACGAGCAGTACTTC	CASSVVGNFYEQYF
TRBJ1-5	TRBV28	-	once	TGTGCCAGCATCGTGGGAGGGGGCAATCAGCCCCAGCATTTT	CASIVGGGNQPQHF
TRBJ1-1	TRBV10-2	-	-	TGCGCCAGCAGTGAGTCGGGGGGGAACACTGAAGCTTTCTTT	CASSESGGNTEAFF
TRBJ1-3	TRBV21-1	-	few	TGTGCCAGCAGCAAAGCTCAACCTAACAGGGACGGAAACACCATATATTTT	CASSKAQPNRDGNTIYF
TRBJ2-7	TRBV27	TRBD2	-	TGTGCCAGCAGTTTATGGCCTAGCGGACGAGGCTACGAGCAGTACTTC	CASSLWPSGRGYEQYF
TRBJ2-7	TRBV7-8	-	-	TGTGCCAGCAGCTCCCTTTCCGCCTACGAGCAGTACTTC	CASSSLSAYEQYF
TRBJ2-3	TRBV3-1/TRBV3-2	TRBD2	-	TGTGCCAGCAGCCAGATCCGGGGGGGCAGCGGACCTACAGATACGCAGTATTTT	CASSQIRGGSGPTDTQYF
TRBJ2-5	TRBV18	-	-	TGTGCCAGCTCACCAACGGCCCAAGAGACCCAGTACTTC	CASSPTAQETQYF